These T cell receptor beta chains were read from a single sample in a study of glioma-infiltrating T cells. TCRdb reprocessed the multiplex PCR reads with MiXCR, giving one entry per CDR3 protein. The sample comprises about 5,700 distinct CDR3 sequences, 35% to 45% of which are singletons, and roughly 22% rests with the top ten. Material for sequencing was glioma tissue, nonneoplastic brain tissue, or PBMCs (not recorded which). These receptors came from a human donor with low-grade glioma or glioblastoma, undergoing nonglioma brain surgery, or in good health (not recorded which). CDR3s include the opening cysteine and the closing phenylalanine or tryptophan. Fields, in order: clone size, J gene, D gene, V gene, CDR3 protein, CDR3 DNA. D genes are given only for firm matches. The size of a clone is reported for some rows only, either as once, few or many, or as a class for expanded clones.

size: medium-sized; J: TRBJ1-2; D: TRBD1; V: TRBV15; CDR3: CATSRETGNLYGYTF; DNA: TGTGCCACCAGCAGAGAGACAGGGAACCTCTATGGCTACACCTTC
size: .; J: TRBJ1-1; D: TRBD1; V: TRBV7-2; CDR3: CASSPQGGAGTEAFF; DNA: TGTGCCAGCAGCCCTCAGGGGGGGGCCGGCACTGAAGCTTTCTTT
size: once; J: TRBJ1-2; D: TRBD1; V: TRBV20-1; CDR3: CSARPGQGTYGYTF; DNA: TGCAGTGCTAGGCCGGGACAGGGGACCTATGGCTACACCTTC
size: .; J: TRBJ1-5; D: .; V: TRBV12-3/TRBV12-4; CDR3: CASSLGRGYSNQPQHF; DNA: TGTGCCAGCAGTTTAGGTCGGGGATATAGCAATCAGCCCCAGCATTTT
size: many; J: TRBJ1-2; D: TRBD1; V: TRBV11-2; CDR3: CASSSRAQGVYGYTF; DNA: TGTGCCAGCAGCTCCCGGGCCCAGGGGGTCTATGGCTACACCTTC
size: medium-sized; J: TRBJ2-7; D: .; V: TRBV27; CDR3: CASSLYPPEQYYEQYF; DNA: TGTGCCAGCAGTTTATACCCACCGGAACAGTACTACGAGCAGTACTTC
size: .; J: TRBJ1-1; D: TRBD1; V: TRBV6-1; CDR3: CASSTGTGNEAFF; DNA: TGTGCCAGCAGCACCGGGACAGGGAATGAAGCTTTCTTT
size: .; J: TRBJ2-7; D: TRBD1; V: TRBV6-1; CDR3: CASSEAPGGLYEQYF; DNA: TGTGCCAGCAGTGAAGCTCCAGGGGGCTTATACGAGCAGTACTTC
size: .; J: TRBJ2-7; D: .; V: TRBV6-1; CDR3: CASSETDQSRYEQYF; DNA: TGTGCCAGCAGTGAAACGGACCAAAGCCGATACGAGCAGTACTTC
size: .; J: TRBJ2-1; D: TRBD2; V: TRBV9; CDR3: CASSPAGRERFF; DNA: TGTGCCAGCAGCCCAGCGGGACGTGAGCGGTTCTTC
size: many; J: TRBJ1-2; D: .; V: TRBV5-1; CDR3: CASSEGPLSANYGYTF; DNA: TGCGCCAGCAGCGAGGGTCCCCTCTCAGCTAACTATGGCTACACCTTC
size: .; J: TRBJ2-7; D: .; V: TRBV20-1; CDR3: CSATFGAYEQYF; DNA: TGCAGTGCTACCTTCGGGGCGTACGAGCAGTACTTC
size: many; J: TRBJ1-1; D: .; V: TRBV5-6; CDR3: CASSPTGINTEAFF; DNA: TGTGCCAGCAGCCCGACAGGAATTAACACTGAAGCTTTCTTT
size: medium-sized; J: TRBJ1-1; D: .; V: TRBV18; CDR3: CASSPSADNTEAFF; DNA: TGTGCCAGCTCACCCTCCGCCGACAACACTGAAGCTTTCTTT
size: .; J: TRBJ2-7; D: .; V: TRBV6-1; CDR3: CASSQGAGTLSREQYF; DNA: TGTGCCAGCAGTCAGGGAGCCGGGACATTATCTCGGGAGCAGTACTTC
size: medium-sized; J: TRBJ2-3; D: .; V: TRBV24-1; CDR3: CATRRTEKDTQYF; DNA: TGTGCCACCAGGAGGACAGAGAAGGATACGCAGTATTTT
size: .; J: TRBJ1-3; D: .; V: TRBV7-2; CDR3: CASSFGGSGNTIYF; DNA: TGTGCCAGCAGCTTTGGAGGGTCCGGAAACACCATATATTTT
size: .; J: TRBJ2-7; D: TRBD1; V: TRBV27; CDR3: CASSFTGTGGEQYF; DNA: TGTGCCAGCAGTTTTACCGGGACAGGAGGTGAGCAGTACTTC
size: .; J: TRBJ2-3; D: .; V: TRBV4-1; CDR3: CASSQETPGDTLLGTQYF; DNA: TGCGCCAGCAGCCAAGAAACGCCGGGAGATACTCTCCTTGGGACGCAGTATTTT
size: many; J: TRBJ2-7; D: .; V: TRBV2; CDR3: CASSENHYEQYF; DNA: TGTGCCAGCAGCGAAAACCACTACGAGCAGTACTTC
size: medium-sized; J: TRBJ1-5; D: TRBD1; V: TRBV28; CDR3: CASSSRTGGQPQHF; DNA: TGTGCCAGCAGTTCTCGGACAGGGGGACAGCCCCAGCATTTT
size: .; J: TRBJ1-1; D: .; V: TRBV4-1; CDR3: CASSQGGPGTEAFF; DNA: TGCGCCAGCAGCCAGGGGGGGCCCGGCACTGAAGCTTTCTTT
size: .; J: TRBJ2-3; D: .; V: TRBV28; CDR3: CASSSEQGDTQYF; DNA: TGTGCCAGCAGTTCCGAACAAGGGGATACGCAGTATTTT
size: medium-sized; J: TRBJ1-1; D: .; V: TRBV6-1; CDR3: CASSDLLGNTEAFF; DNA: TGTGCCAGCAGTGACCTTCTTGGGAACACTGAAGCTTTCTTT
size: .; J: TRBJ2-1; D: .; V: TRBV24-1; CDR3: CATSDYRFHSHFF; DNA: TGTGCCACCAGTGATTACAGGTTCCATTCTCATTTCTTC
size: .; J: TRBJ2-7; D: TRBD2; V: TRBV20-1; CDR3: CSAPGLADLEQYF; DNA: TGCAGTGCTCCGGGACTAGCGGATTTAGAGCAGTACTTC
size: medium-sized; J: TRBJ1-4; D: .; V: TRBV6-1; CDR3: CASSVRGDEKLFF; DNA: TGTGCCAGCAGTGTAAGGGGAGACGAAAAACTGTTTTTT